This T cell receptor beta chain was captured in a study of patients and donors after allogeneic stem cell transplantation. The CDR3 consists of 15 residues. J lost 7 bases, V lost 1 base, and 7 bases had no gene match. Germline V gene sequence: CDR1 SGHTA, CDR2 FQGTGA. TCRdb recomputed calls from the RT-PCR reads with MiXCR, one row per CDR3 protein. The table records roughly 250,000 distinct CDR3 sequences, about 14% of them present only once. The V call is TRBV7-3, the J call TRBJ2-1; 7 nucleotides agree with TRBD2. The source of this sequence is a human donor who was either an allogeneic HSCT recipient or a stem cell or donor lymphocyte infusion donor (not recorded which). It is not recorded whose cells these are; they may come from a transplant donor. Sample: blood, either unsorted or a sorted T cell fraction (not recorded which). The CDR3 bases are TGTGCCAGCAGCTTAAGTCCGGGAGGAGGAAATGAGCAGTTCTTC. This sequence encodes CASSLSPGGGNEQFF. Full variable domain (missing parts from reference TRBV7-3 and TRBJ2-1): GAGVSQTPSNKVTEKGKYVELRCDPISGHTALYWYRQSLGQGPEFLIYFQGTGAADDSGLPNDRFFAVRPEGSVSTLKIQRTERGDSAVYLCASSLSPGGGNEQFFGPGTRLTVL.